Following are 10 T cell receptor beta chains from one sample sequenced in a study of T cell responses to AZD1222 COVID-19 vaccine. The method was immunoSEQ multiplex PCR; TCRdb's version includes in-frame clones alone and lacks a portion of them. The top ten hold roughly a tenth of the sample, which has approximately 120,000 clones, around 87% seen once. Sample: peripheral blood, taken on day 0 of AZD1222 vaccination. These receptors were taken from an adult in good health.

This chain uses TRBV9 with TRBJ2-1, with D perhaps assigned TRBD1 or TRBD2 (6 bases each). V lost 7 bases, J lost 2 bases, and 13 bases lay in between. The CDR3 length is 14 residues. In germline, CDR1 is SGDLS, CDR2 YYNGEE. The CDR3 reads CASSGGRTYNEQFF. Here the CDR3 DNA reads TGTGCCAGCTCTGGGGGGCGGACCTACAATGAGCAGTTCTTC.

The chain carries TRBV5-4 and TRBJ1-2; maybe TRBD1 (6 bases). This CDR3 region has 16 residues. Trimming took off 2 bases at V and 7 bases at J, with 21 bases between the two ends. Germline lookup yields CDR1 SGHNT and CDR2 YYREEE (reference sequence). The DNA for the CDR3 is TGTGCCAGCAGCTTCGTCAACAGGGAGCCGATTGCTGGCTACACCTTC. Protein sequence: CASSFVNREPIAGYTF.

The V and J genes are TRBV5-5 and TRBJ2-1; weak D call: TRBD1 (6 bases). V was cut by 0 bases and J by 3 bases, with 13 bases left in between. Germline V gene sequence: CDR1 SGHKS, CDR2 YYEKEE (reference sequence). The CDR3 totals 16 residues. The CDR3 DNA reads TGTGCCAGCAGCTTGGCGCCCACAGGGAGCTACAATGAGCAGTTCTTC. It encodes CASSLAPTGSYNEQFF.

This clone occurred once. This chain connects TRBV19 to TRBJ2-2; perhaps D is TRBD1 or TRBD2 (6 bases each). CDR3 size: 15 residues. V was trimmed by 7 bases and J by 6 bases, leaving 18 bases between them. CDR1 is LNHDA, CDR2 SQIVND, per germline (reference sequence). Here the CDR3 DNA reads TGTGCCAGTAAGGAACAGGGAGGATTCGCCGGGGAGCTGTTTTTT. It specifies CASKEQGGFAGELFF.

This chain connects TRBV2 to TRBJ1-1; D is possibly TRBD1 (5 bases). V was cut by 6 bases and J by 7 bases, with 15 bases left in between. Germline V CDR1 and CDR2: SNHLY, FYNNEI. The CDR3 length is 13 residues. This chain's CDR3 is CASSPGPRFEAFF. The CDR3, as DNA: TGTGCCAGCAGCCCAGGGCCCAGATTTGAAGCTTTCTTT.

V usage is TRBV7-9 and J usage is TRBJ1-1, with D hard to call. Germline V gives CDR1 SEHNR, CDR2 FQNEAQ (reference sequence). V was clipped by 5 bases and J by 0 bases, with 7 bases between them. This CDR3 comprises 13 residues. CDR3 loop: CASSPHLNTEAFF. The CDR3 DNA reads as TGTGCCAGCAGCCCCCACTTGAACACTGAAGCTTTCTTT.

CDR3 nucleotide sequence: TGTGCCAGCAGCCAAGATGGTAGGAGTAGCTACAATGAGCAGTTCTTC. It translates to CASSQDGRSSYNEQFF. The gene calls are TRBV3-1 (or the pseudogene TRBV3-2) and TRBJ2-1, with D unresolved. From germline, CDR1 is LGHDT and CDR2 YNNKEL (reference sequence). CDR3 length: 16 residues. Trimming shortened V by 0 bases and J by 3 bases, and 12 bases separated the two germline ends.

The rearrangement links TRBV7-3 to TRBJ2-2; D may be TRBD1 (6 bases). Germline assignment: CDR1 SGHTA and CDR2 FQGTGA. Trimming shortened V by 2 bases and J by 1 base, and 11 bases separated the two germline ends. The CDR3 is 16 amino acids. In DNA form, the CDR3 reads TGTGCCAGCAGCTTACTTCCGGGACAGAACACCGGGGAGCTGTTTTTT. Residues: CASSLLPGQNTGELFF.

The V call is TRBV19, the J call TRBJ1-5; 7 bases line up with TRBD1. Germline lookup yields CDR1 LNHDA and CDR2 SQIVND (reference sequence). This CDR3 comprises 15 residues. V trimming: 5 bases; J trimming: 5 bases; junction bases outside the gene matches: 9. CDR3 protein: CASSPDREGYQPQHF. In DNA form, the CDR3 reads TGTGCCAGTAGTCCCGACAGGGAAGGGTATCAGCCCCAGCATTTT. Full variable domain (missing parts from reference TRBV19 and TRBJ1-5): DGGITQSPKYLFRKEGQNVTLSCEQNLNHDAMYWYRQDPGQGLRLIYYSQIVNDFQKGDIAEGYSVSREKKESFPLTVTSAQKNPTAFYLCASSPDREGYQPQHFGDGTRLSIL.

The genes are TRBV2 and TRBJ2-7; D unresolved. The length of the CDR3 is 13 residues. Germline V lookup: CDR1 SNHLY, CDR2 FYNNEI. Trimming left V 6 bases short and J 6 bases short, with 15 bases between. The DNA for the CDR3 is TGTGCCAGCAGGGAGACTGTTGTTCCCGAGCAGTACTTC. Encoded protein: CASRETVVPEQYF.